These T cell receptor beta chains were read from a single sample in a study of cytomegalovirus exposure and HLA in healthy donors. Profiled with immunoSEQ multiplex PCR; TCRdb holds only in-frame clones, not every one. Among approximately 110,000 clones listed, 60% to 85% were seen once. Sequencing input: PBMCs. The receptors derive from a male donor in good health and CMV-seronegative. Each CDR3 is given with its conserved first and last residue. Fields, in order: CDR3 protein, V gene, J gene.

CDR3aa: CASSLGQGNYGYTF
v_gene: TRBV27
j_gene: TRBJ1-2

CDR3aa: CASSFQGQSTEAFF
v_gene: TRBV7-8
j_gene: TRBJ1-1

CDR3aa: CASSPGHTDTQYF
v_gene: TRBV25-1
j_gene: TRBJ2-3

CDR3aa: CASSYRGGYTF
v_gene: TRBV6-5
j_gene: TRBJ1-2

CDR3aa: CASSLQGAYEQYF
v_gene: TRBV7-6
j_gene: TRBJ2-7

CDR3aa: CASSLPTSGNTGELFF
v_gene: TRBV5-4
j_gene: TRBJ2-2

CDR3aa: CASSDVAGVNIQYF
v_gene: TRBV19
j_gene: TRBJ2-4

CDR3aa: CASSPRVYEQYF
v_gene: TRBV11-3
j_gene: TRBJ2-7

CDR3aa: CASSTQGSGYTF
v_gene: TRBV19
j_gene: TRBJ1-2

CDR3aa: CASSERTGGNTEAFF
v_gene: TRBV2
j_gene: TRBJ1-1

CDR3aa: CASSQVWTGVSEQFF
v_gene: TRBV4-3
j_gene: TRBJ2-1

CDR3aa: CSSSGRITSGSSYNEQFF
v_gene: TRBV7-9
j_gene: TRBJ2-1

CDR3aa: CASSQDSGPSPGELFF
v_gene: TRBV4-2
j_gene: TRBJ2-2

CDR3aa: CASSLAGTGGIHEQYF
v_gene: TRBV7-9
j_gene: TRBJ2-7

CDR3aa: CASSRGTGSEQYF
v_gene: TRBV11-2
j_gene: TRBJ2-7

CDR3aa: CASSSDTLQYEQYF
v_gene: TRBV18
j_gene: TRBJ2-7

CDR3aa: CASRLRGASYEQYF
v_gene: TRBV27
j_gene: TRBJ2-7

CDR3aa: CASSQVPGQGPDTEAFF
v_gene: TRBV4-1
j_gene: TRBJ1-1

CDR3aa: CASSSLDRGTFF
v_gene: TRBV6-5
j_gene: TRBJ1-1

CDR3aa: CASRSRTGAAETQYF
v_gene: TRBV5-6
j_gene: TRBJ2-5

CDR3aa: CASSPRAQGAYEQYF
v_gene: TRBV9
j_gene: TRBJ2-7

CDR3aa: CASSGDSASYGYTF
v_gene: TRBV2
j_gene: TRBJ1-2